This T cell receptor (beta chain) was sequenced in a study of CD8+CD57+ T cells in acquired aplastic anemia. Overall study context: Average DNA yield from sorted CD4+ and CD8+ cells was about 3 ug. Sequencing produced an average of about 10 million reads per healthy donor for CD4+ cells.

This CDR3 has 15 residues. From germline, CDR1 is LGHNA and CDR2 YNFKEQ. Between the trimmed V and J ends, which lost 0 bases and 4 bases, there was a span of 12 bases. This clonotype was picked up many times. The target antigen is unknown. TCR beta VDJ and CDR3 profiles were obtained from a genomic DNA template. In TCRdb, the reads were re-called with MiXCR into one record per CDR3 protein. The sample records 100,000 to 150,000 distinct CDR3 sequences, around 50% being singletons. Study results and caveats: Roughly 29 was the count of CD8+ CDR3 sequences that patients shared with controls. Patient and control CD8+ Simpson's diversity was not significantly different.

Sequencing was carried out using sorted CD4+, CD8+, or CD8+CD57+ T cells (not recorded which) from PBMCs. The receptor comes from a human donor in good health, serving as a control. The chain joins TRBV4-2 to TRBJ1-2; D may be TRBD1 (5 bases). The CDR3 bases are TGTGCCAGCAGCCAAGATTTACTGGGGCTCTATGGCTACACCTTC. Encoded protein: CASSQDLLGLYGYTF.